One and the same sample provided the 6 T cell receptor beta chains below, sequenced in a study of T-cell memory formation after mild COVID-19. TCRdb processed the 5' RACE reads anew with MiXCR; each CDR3 protein has one entry. The table has roughly 120,000 distinct CDR3 sequences, 20% to 25% seen once; the top ten hold 41%. Sequenced material: PBMCs or a T cell subset sorted from them (not recorded which). The receptors stem from a man between 18 and 29 years old who had mild COVID-19 (a few samples of this study predate the infection). Cell type and time point are not known.

This clonotype has more than one count but fewer than ten. The chain links TRBV7-9 to TRBJ2-3; TRBD2 aligns across 13 bases. J gave up 2 bases and V 6 bases, and 8 bases lay outside the gene matches. This CDR3 has 17 residues. CDR1 is SEHNR, CDR2 FQNEAQ, per germline (reference sequence). As DNA, the CDR3 is TGTGCCAGCAGACCAGGACTAGCGGGGGCCCACACAGATACGCAGTATTTT. It yields the protein CASRPGLAGAHTDTQYF. Combining the CDR3 with reference TRBV7-9 and TRBJ2-3 gives the whole variable domain DTGVSQNPRHKITKRGQNVTFRCDPISEHNRLYWYRQTLGQGPEFLTYFQNEAQLEKSRLLSDRFSAERPKGSFSTLEIQRTEQGDSAMYLCASRPGLAGAHTDTQYFGPGTRLTVL.

V and J are TRBV4-3 and TRBJ1-1, with D tentatively TRBD1 (5 bases). There are 14 residues in the CDR3. V was clipped by 0 bases and J by 10 bases, with 15 bases between them. Germline CDR1 LGHNA, CDR2 YSLEER. DNA of the CDR3: TGCGCCAGCAGCCAAGATCTCGGGGACCTGATAGCTTTCTTT. Amino acid sequence: CASSQDLGDLIAFF.

The chain joins TRBV9 to TRBJ1-4; D ambiguous. Trimming cost V 3 bases and J 4 bases, with 10 bases left between them. Germline CDR1 is SGDLS and CDR2 is YYNGEE. This CDR3 is 14 amino acids long. CDR3 loop: CASSETELNEKLFF. DNA of the CDR3: TGTGCCAGCAGCGAGACCGAGCTTAATGAAAAACTGTTTTTT.

This clonotype has a handful of counts. V is TRBV5-1 and J is TRBJ2-7, with 11 positions matching TRBD2. The V and J ends lost 0 bases and 3 bases, in that order; junction bases with no gene match: 2. The CDR3 is 15 amino acids. Germline CDR1 reads SGHRS; CDR2 reads YFSETQ. The CDR3: CASSLGLAGYYEQYF. The CDR3 DNA is TGCGCCAGCAGCTTGGGACTAGCGGGGTACTACGAGCAGTACTTC.

The rearrangement uses TRBV14 and TRBJ2-5; D gene uncertain. CDR3 length equals 14 residues. Germline V gene sequence: CDR1 SGHDN, CDR2 FVKESK. With 4 bases removed from V and 2 bases from J, the gap between germline ends came to 11 bases. CDR3 sequence reads: CASSLTRWQETQYF. CDR3 nucleotides: TGTGCCAGCAGCCTCACGAGATGGCAAGAGACCCAGTACTTC.

The chain uses TRBV7-2 and TRBJ1-5; D might be TRBD1 (5 bases). This CDR3 contains 13 residues. CDR1 is SGHTA and CDR2 is FQGNSA in the germline V gene. V was shortened by 5 bases and J by 6 bases, with 11 bases between the two germline ends. The CDR3 reads CASSGDRSQPQHF. The CDR3, as DNA: TGTGCCAGCAGCGGCGACAGATCTCAGCCCCAGCATTTT.